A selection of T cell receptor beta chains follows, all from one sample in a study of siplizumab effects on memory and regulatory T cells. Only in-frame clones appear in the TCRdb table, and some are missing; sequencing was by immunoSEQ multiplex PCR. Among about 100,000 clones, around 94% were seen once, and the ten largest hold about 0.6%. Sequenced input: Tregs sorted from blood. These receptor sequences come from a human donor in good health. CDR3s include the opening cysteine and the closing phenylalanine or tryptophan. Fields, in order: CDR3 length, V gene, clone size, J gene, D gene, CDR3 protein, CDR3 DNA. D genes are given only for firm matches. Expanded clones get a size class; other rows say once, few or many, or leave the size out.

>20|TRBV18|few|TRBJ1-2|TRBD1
CASSPIHFRQTGQGVYGYTF
TGTGCCAGCTCACCGATTCATTTCCGCCAAACTGGACAGGGGGTGTATGGCTACACCTTC
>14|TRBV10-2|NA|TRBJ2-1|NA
CASRLATTYNEQFF
TGCGCCAGCCGTCTGGCAACTACCTACAATGAGCAGTTCTTC
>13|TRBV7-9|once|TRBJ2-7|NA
CASSLGQFGEQYF
TGTGCCAGCAGCTTGGGACAATTCGGGGAGCAGTACTTC
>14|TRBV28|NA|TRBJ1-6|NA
CASSFREQNSPLHF
TGTGCCAGCAGTTTTAGGGAACAGAATTCACCCCTCCACTTT
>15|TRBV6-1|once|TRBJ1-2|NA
CASTARGAKGYGYTF
TGTGCCAGCACTGCCCGGGGGGCAAAAGGGTATGGCTACACCTTC
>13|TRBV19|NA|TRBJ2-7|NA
CASRMDGVGEQYF
TGTGCCAGTAGAATGGACGGTGTCGGCGAGCAGTACTTC
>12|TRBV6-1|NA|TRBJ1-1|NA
CASSWTNTEAFF
TGTGCCAGCAGTTGGACCAACACTGAAGCTTTCTTT
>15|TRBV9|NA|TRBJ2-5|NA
CASSVTGVYQETQYF
TGTGCCAGCAGCGTAACCGGCGTGTACCAAGAGACCCAGTACTTC
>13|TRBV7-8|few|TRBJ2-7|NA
CASSLSEAIGQYF
TGTGCCAGCAGCCTGTCGGAGGCCATCGGGCAGTACTTC
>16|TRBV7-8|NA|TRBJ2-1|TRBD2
CASSGQTSGSYNEQFF
TGTGCCAGCAGCGGCCAGACTAGCGGGAGTTACAATGAGCAGTTCTTC
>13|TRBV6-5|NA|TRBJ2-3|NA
CASSYHPLDTQYF
TGTGCCAGCAGTTACCATCCTCTAGATACGCAGTATTTT
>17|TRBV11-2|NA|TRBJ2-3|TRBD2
CASSPKLAGEITDTQYF
TGTGCCAGCAGTCCTAAGCTAGCGGGCGAGATCACAGATACGCAGTATTTT
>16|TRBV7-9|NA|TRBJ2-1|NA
CASSLERMARNNEQFF
TGTGCCAGCAGCTTAGAACGAATGGCAAGAAACAATGAGCAGTTCTTC
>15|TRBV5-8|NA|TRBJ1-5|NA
CASSLYRDGYQPQHF
TGTGCCAGCAGCTTGTACAGGGATGGGTATCAGCCCCAGCATTTT
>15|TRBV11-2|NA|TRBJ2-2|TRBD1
CASSSRQGFTGELFF
TGTGCCAGCAGCTCCCGACAGGGATTTACAGGGGAGCTGTTTTTT
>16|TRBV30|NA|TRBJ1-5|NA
CAWSGGRETPNQPQHF
TGTGCCTGGAGTGGAGGGAGGGAGACACCTAATCAGCCCCAGCATTTT
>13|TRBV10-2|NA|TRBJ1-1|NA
CASSGHPNTEAFF
TGCGCCAGCAGTGGACACCCGAACACTGAAGCTTTCTTT
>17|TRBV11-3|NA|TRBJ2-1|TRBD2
CASSLDIASGSWAEQFF
TGTGCCAGCAGCTTAGATATAGCTAGCGGGAGTTGGGCTGAGCAGTTCTTC
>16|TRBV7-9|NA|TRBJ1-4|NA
CASSLILSGPNEKLFF
TGTGCCAGCAGCCTAATCCTTTCGGGGCCTAATGAAAAACTGTTTTTT
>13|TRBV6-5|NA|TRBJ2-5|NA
CASSNRVRETQYF
TGTGCCAGCAGTAACAGGGTTAGGGAGACCCAGTACTTC
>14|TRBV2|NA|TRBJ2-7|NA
CASTSGTLGLQQYF
TGTGCCAGCACCTCCGGGACCCTCGGACTTCAGCAGTACTTC
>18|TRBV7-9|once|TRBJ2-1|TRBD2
CASSRGLAGGGSYNEQFF
TGTGCCAGCAGCCGGGGACTAGCGGGAGGTGGCTCCTACAATGAGCAGTTCTTC
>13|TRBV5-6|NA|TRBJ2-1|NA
CASRRGAYNEQFF
TGTGCCAGCAGAAGGGGGGCCTACAATGAGCAGTTCTTC
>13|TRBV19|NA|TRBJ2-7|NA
CASSHQGMHEQYF
TGTGCCAGTAGCCACCAGGGGATGCACGAGCAGTACTTC
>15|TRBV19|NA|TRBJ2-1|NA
CASKGRQRSYNEQFF
TGTGCCAGTAAGGGCCGGCAGCGCTCCTACAATGAGCAGTTCTTC
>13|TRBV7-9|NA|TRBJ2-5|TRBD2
CASSLAGGETQYF
TGTGCCAGCAGCTTAGCGGGGGGGGAGACCCAGTACTTC
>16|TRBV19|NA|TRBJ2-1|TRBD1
CASSIGDRGSYNEQFF
TGTGCCAGTAGTATTGGGGACAGGGGCTCCTACAATGAGCAGTTCTTC
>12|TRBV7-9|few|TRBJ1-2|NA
CASSSPPRGYTF
TGTGCCAGCAGCTCGCCGCCGCGCGGCTACACCTTC
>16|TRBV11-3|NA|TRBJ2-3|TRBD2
CASSAGMTSGTDTQYF
TGTGCCAGCAGCGCGGGCATGACTAGCGGCACAGATACGCAGTATTTT
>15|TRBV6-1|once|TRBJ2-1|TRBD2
CASSVRTSGFNEQFF
TGTGCCAGCAGTGTACGGACTAGCGGCTTCAATGAGCAGTTCTTC
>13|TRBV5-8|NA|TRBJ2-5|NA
CASSYRLQETQYF
TGTGCCAGCAGCTATAGGCTCCAAGAGACCCAGTACTTC
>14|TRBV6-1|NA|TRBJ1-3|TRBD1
CASTDRGYGNTIYF
TGTGCCAGCACTGACAGGGGCTATGGAAACACCATATATTTT
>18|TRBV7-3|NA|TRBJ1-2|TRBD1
CASSLSGTGGAGHYGYTF
TGTGCCAGCAGCTTAAGCGGCACAGGGGGCGCTGGGCACTATGGCTACACCTTC
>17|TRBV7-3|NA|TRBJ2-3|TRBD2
CASSLRGGGRPADTQYF
TGTGCCAGCAGCTTAAGGGGTGGCGGGAGGCCTGCAGATACGCAGTATTTT
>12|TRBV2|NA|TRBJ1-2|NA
CASSGRGYGYTF
TGTGCCAGCAGTGGACGCGGATATGGCTACACCTTC
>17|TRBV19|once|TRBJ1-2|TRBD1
CASSLRTGGAFDYGYTF
TGTGCCAGTAGTCTTAGGACAGGGGGCGCGTTTGACTATGGCTACACCTTC
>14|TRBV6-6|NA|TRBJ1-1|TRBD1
CASSRTRTGGWAFF
TGTGCCAGCAGCCGTACTCGGACAGGGGGTTGGGCTTTCTTT
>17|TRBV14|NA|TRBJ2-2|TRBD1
CASSRRSTGAVTGELFF
TGTGCCAGCAGTCGCCGGTCGACAGGGGCGGTCACCGGGGAGCTGTTTTTT
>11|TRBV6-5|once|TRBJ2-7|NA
CASSYNYEQYF
TGTGCCAGCAGTTATAACTACGAGCAGTACTTC